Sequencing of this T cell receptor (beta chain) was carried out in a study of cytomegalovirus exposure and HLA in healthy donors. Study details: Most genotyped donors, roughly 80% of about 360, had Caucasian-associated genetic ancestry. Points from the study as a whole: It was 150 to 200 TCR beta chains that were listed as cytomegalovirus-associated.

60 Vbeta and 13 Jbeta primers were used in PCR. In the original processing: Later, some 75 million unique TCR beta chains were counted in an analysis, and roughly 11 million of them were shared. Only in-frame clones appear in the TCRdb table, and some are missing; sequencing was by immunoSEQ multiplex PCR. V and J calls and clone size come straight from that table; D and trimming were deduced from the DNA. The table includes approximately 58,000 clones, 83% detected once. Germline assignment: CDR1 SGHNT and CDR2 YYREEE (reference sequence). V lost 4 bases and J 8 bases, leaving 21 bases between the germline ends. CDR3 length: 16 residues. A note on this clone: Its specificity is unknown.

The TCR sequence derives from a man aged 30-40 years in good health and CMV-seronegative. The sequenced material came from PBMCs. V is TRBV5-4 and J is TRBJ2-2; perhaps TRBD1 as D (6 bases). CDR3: CASSRQAALTGGELFF. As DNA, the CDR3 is TGTGCCAGCAGCCGACAGGCCGCACTAACGGGTGGGGAGCTGTTTTTT.